A single sample is the source of the 4 T cell receptor beta chains below, sequenced in a study of CD8 T cells in ankylosing spondylitis. Findings of the study overall: Characteristic, it appeared, of ankylosing spondylitis blood was a TCR beta motif of several highly homologous variants.

Their antigens remain unidentified. TCRdb independently ran MiXCR on the 5' RACE reads; one entry per CDR3 protein. The table lists approximately 440,000 distinct CDR3 sequences, 17% of them singletons, with 0.95% to 1.1% in the top ten. The sequencing sample was made of blood, either unsorted or a sorted T cell fraction (not recorded which). All receptors derive from a male donor with ankylosing spondylitis.

A few counts support this clonotype. In DNA form, the CDR3 reads TGTGCCACCAGCAGAGGGGGAGTCGTTTCAGGTAGCTCCTACGAGCAGTACTTC. It yields the protein CATSRGGVVSGSSYEQYF. The chain has TRBV15 and TRBJ2-7, with a tentative D call TRBD2 (5 bases). The germline gives CDR1 LNHNV, CDR2 YYDKDF (reference sequence). The CDR3 spans 18 residues. The V end was cut by 1 base, the J end by 0 bases, with 19 bases between. Using reference TRBV15 and TRBJ2-7 for the parts outside the CDR3, the full variable domain is DAMVIQNPRYQVTQFGKPVTLSCSQTLNHNVMYWYQQKSSQAPKLLFHYYDKDFNNEADTPDNFQSRRPNTSFCFLDIRSPGLGDTAMYLCATSRGGVVSGSSYEQYFGPGTRLTVT.

In this sample, this clonotype turned up a few times. This chain uses TRBV5-1 with TRBJ2-7; 8 bases match TRBD1. Germline lookup yields CDR1 SGHRS and CDR2 YFSETQ. Unmatched junction bases numbered 4, after V lost 5 bases and J lost 3 bases. This CDR3 has 13 amino acids. The CDR3 reads CASRTGTGYEQYF. The CDR3 coding sequence is TGCGCCAGCAGGACCGGGACAGGCTACGAGCAGTACTTC.

This chain links TRBV20-1 with TRBJ2-1; 7 bases agree with TRBD2. Germline CDR1 reads DFQATT; CDR2 reads SNEGSKA (reference sequence). The CDR3 length is 10 residues. The V gene end was trimmed by 7 bases and the J gene end by 13 bases; junction bases not matched to a gene: 7. The CDR3 sequence: CSGFSAGQFF. CDR3 sequence (DNA): TGCAGTGGGTTCTCAGCGGGACAGTTCTTC.

There are a few counts of this clonotype. The J gene is TRBJ1-3, the V gene TRBV6-1, with D unclear. The CDR3 has 14 residues. The ends were cut back, 4 bases at V and 2 bases at J, with 9 bases in the middle. CDR1 and CDR2 from the germline V gene are MNHNS and SASEGT. For the CDR3, the DNA is TGTGCCAGCAGTGTTCAGGCCCCTGGAAACACCATATATTTT. The encoded protein is CASSVQAPGNTIYF.